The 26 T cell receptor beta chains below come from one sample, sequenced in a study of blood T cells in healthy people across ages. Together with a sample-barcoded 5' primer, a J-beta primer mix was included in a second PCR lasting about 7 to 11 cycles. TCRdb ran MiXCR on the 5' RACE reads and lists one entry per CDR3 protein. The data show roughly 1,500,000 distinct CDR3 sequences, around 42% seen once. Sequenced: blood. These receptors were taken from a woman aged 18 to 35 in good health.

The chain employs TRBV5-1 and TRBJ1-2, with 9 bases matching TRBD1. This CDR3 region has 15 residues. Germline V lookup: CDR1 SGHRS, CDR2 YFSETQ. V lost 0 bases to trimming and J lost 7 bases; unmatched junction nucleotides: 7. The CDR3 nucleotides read TGCGCCAGCAGCTTGGAGGGACAGGGCTCGGTTGGCTACACCTTC. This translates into CASSLEGQGSVGYTF.

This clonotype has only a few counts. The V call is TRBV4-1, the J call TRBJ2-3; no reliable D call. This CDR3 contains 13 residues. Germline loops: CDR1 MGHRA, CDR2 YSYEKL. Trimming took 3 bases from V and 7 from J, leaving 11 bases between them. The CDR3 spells CASSQETSNTQYF. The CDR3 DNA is TGCGCCAGCAGCCAGGAAACTTCAAATACGCAGTATTTT.

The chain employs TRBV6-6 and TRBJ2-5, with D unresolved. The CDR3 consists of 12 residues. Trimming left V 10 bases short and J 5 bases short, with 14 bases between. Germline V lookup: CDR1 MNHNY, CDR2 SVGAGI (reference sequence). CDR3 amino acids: CATIKTAETQYF. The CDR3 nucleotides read TGTGCCACCATAAAAACAGCCGAGACCCAGTACTTC.

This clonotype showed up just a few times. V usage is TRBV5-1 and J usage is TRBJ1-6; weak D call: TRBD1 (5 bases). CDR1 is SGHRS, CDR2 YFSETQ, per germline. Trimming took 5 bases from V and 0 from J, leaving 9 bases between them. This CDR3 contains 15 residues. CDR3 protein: CASRGESSYNSPLHF. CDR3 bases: TGCGCCAGCAGAGGGGAAAGCTCCTATAATTCACCCCTCCACTTT. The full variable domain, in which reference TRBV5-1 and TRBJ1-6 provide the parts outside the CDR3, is KAGVTQTPRYLIKTRGQQVTLSCSPISGHRSVSWYQQTPGQGLQFLFEYFSETQRNKGNFPGRFSGRQFSNSRSEMNVSTLELGDSALYLCASRGESSYNSPLHFGNGTRLTVT.

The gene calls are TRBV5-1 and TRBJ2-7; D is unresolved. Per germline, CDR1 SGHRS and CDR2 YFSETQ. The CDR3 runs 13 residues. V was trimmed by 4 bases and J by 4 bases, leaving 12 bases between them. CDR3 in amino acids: CASSQSPGYEQYF. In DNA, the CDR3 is TGCGCCAGCAGCCAATCTCCCGGGTACGAGCAGTACTTC. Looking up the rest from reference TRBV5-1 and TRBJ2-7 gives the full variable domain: KAGVTQTPRYLIKTRGQQVTLSCSPISGHRSVSWYQQTPGQGLQFLFEYFSETQRNKGNFPGRFSGRQFSNSRSEMNVSTLELGDSALYLCASSQSPGYEQYFGPGTRLTVT.

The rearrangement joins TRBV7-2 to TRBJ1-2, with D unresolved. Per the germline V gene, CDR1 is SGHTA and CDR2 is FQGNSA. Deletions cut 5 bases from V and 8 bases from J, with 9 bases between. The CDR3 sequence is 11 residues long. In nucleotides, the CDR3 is TGTGCCAGCAGCCAACTCCAGGGCTACACCTTC. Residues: CASSQLQGYTF.

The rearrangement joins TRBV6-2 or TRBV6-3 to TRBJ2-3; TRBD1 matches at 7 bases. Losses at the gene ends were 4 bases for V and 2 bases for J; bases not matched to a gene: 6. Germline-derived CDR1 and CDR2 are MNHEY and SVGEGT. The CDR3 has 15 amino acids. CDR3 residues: CASSFNRGPTDTQYF. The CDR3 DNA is TGTGCCAGCAGTTTTAACAGGGGACCCACAGATACGCAGTATTTT.

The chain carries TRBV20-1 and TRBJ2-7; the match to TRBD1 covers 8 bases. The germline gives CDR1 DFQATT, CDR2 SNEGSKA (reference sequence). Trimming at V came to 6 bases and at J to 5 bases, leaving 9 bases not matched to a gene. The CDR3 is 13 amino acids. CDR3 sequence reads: CSAKTGVGHEQYF. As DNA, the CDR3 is TGCAGTGCAAAGACAGGGGTTGGGCACGAGCAGTACTTC.

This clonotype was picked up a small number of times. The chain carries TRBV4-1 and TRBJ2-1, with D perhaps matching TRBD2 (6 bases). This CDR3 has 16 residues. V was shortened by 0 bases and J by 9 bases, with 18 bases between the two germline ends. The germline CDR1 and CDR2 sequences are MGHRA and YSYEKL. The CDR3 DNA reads TGCGCCAGCAGCCAAGAAGTGGGACTCGGGTGGGGTGAGCAGTTCTTC. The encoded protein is CASSQEVGLGWGEQFF.

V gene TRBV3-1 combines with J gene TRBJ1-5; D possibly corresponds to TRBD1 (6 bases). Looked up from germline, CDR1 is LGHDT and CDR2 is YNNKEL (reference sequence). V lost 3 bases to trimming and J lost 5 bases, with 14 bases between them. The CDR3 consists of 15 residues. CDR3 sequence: CASSQGRGDYQPQHF. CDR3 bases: TGTGCCAGCAGCCAGGGGAGGGGGGATTATCAGCCCCAGCATTTT.

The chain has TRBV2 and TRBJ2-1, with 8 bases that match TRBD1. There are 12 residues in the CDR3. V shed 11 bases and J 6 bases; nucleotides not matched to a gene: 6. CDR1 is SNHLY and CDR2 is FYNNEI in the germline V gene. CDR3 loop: CALRGRVNEQFF. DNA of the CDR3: TGTGCCCTCAGGGGGCGCGTCAATGAGCAGTTCTTC.

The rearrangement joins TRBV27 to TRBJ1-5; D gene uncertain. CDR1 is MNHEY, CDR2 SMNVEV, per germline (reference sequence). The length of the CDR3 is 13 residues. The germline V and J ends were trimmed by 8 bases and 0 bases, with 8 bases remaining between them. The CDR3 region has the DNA TGTGCCAGCGAGGAGATTAGCAATCAGCCCCAGCATTTT. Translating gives CASEEISNQPQHF.

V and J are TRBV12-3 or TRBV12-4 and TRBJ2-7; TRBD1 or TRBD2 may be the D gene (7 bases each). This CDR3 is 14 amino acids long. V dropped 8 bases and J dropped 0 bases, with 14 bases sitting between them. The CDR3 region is CASGRGPSSYEQYF. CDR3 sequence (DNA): TGTGCCAGCGGGAGGGGGCCCAGCTCCTACGAGCAGTACTTC.

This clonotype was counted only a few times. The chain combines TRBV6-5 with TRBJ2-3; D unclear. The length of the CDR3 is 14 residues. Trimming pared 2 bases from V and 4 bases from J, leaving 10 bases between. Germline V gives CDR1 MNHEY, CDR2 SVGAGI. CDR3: CASSYGPNADTQYF. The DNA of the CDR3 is TGTGCCAGCAGTTACGGTCCGAATGCAGATACGCAGTATTTT.

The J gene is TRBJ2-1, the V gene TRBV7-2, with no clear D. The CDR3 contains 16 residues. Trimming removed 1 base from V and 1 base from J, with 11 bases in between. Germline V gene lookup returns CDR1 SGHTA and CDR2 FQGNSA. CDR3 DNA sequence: TGTGCCAGCAGCTTAGGACTTCTCTATTCCTACAATGAGCAGTTCTTC. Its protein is CASSLGLLYSYNEQFF.

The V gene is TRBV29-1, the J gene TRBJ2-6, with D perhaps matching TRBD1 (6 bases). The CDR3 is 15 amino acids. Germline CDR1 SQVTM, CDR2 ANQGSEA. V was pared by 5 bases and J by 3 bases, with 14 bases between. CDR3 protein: CSVIIQGNGANVLTF. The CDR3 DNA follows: TGCAGCGTTATAATACAGGGTAATGGGGCCAACGTCCTGACTTTC.

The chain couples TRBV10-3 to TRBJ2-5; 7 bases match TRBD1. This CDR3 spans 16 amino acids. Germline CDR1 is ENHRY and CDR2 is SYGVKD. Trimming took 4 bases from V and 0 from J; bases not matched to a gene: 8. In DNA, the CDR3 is TGTGCCATCAGTGGGAACGACAGGGAGTACCAAGAGACCCAGTACTTC. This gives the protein CAISGNDREYQETQYF.

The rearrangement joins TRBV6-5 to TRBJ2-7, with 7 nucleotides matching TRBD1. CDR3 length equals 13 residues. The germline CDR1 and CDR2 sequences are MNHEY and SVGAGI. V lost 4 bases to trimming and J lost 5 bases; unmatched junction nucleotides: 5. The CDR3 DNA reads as TGTGCCAGCAGTTTGGGACAGAGGAACGAGCAGTACTTC. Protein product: CASSLGQRNEQYF.

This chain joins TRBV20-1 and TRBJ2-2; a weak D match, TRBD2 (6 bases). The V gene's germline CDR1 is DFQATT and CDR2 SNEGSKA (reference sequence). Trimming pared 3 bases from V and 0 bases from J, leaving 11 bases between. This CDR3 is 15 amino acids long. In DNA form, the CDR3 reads TGCAGTGCTAGGGGGGGAGATTCGAACACCGGGGAGCTGTTTTTT. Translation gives CSARGGDSNTGELFF.

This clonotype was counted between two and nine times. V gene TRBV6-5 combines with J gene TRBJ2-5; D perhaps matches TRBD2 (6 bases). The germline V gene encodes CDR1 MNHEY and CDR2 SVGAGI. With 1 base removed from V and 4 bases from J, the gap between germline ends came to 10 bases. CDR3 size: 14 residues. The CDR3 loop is CASSYWVEGETQYF. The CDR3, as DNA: TGTGCCAGCAGTTACTGGGTGGAGGGAGAGACCCAGTACTTC.

Here the CDR3 DNA reads TGCAGTGCGAGAAATCGGGACAGGGTGTACACAGATACGCAGTATTTT. Its protein is CSARNRDRVYTDTQYF. The genes are TRBV20-1 and TRBJ2-3; the match to TRBD1 covers 9 bases. V lost 6 bases, J lost 2 bases, and 12 bases stayed unmatched. The CDR3 is 16 residues long. Germline V gives CDR1 DFQATT, CDR2 SNEGSKA (reference sequence).

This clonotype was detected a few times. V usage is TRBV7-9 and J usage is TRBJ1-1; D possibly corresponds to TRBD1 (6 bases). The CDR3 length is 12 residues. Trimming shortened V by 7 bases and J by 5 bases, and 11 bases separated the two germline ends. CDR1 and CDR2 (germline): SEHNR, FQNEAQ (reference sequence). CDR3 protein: CASILGGTEAFF. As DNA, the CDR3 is TGTGCCAGCATTCTAGGGGGGACTGAAGCTTTCTTT.

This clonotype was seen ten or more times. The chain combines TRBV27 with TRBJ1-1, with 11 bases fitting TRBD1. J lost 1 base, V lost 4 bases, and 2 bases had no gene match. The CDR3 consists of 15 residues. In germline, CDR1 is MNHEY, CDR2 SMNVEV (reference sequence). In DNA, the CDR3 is TGTGCCAGCAGTTCCGGGACAGGGGGGAACACTGAAGCTTTCTTT. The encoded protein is CASSSGTGGNTEAFF.

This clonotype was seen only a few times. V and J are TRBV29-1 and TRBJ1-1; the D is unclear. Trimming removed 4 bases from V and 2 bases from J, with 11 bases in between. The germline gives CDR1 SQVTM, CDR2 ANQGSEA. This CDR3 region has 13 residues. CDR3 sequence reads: CSVAPGSNTEAFF. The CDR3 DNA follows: TGCAGCGTTGCCCCCGGGAGTAACACTGAAGCTTTCTTT.

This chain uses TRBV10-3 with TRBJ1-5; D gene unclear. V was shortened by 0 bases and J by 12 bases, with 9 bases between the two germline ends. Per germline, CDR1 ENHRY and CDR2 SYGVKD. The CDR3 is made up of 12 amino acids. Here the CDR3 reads CAISESHTIQHF. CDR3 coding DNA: TGTGCCATCAGTGAGTCCCACACGATCCAGCATTTT.

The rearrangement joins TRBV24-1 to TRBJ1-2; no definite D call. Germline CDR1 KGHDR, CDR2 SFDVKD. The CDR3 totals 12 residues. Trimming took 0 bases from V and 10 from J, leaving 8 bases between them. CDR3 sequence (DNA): TGTGCCACCAGTGATTTGAAGAATTACTACACCTTC. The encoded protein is CATSDLKNYYTF.